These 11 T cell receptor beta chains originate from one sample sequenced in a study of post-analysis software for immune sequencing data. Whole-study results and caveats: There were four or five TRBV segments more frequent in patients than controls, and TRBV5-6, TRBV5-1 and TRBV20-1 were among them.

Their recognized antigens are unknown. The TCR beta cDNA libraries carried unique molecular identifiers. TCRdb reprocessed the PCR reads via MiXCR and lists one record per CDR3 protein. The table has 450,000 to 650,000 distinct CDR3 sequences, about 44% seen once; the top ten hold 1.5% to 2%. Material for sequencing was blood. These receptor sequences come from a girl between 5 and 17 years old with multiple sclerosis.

CDR3 sequence (DNA): TGCGCCAGCAGCTCCGGAGCGGGGGCGGGGGATACGCAGTATTTT. Translated, it gives CASSSGAGAGDTQYF. The chain uses TRBV5-1 and TRBJ2-3, with 8 bases identical to TRBD2. Germline CDR1 SGHRS, CDR2 YFSETQ. The CDR3 spans 15 residues. Unmatched junction bases numbered 9, after V lost 3 bases and J lost 6 bases.

CDR3 coding DNA: TGTGCCAGCAGCCCCCGACAGGGGATGGCTGAAGCTTTCTTT. It specifies CASSPRQGMAEAFF. The rearrangement joins TRBV7-2 to TRBJ1-1; 8 bases are shared with TRBD1. This CDR3 comprises 14 residues. V lost 5 bases, J lost 6 bases, and 8 bases stayed unmatched. The germline V gene encodes CDR1 SGHTA and CDR2 FQGNSA.

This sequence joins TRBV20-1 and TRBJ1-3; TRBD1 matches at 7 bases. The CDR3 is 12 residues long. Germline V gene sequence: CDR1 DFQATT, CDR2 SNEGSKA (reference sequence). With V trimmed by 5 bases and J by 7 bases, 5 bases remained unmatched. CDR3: CSAEDRSNTIYF. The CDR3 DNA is TGCAGTGCTGAGGACAGGTCGAACACCATATATTTT.

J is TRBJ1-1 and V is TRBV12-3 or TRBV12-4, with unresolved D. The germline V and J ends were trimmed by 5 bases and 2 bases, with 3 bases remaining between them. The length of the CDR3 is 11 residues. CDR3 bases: TGTGCCAGCAGTATAAACACTGAAGCTTTCTTT. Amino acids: CASSINTEAFF.

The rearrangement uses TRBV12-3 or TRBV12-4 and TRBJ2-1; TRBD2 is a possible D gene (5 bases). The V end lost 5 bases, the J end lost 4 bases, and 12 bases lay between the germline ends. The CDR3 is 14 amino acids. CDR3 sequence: CASSVGVGYNEQFF. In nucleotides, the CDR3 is TGTGCCAGCAGTGTCGGGGTAGGGTACAATGAGCAGTTCTTC.

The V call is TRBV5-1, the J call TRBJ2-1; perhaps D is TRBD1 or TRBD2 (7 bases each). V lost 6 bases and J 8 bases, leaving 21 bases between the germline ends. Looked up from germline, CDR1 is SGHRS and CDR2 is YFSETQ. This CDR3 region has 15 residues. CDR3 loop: CASKGGGKWEDEQFF. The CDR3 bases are TGCGCCAGCAAGGGAGGGGGCAAGTGGGAGGATGAGCAGTTCTTC. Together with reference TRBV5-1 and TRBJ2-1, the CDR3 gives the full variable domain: KAGVTQTPRYLIKTRGQQVTLSCSPISGHRSVSWYQQTPGQGLQFLFEYFSETQRNKGNFPGRFSGRQFSNSRSEMNVSTLELGDSALYLCASKGGGKWEDEQFFGPGTRLTVL.

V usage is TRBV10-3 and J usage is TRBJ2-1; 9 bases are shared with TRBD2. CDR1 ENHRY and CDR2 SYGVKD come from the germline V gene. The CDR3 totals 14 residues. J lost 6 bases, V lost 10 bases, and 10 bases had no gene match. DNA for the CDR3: TGTGCCACGACAAAGCGGGGGGAGCTCAATGAGCAGTTCTTC. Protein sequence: CATTKRGELNEQFF.

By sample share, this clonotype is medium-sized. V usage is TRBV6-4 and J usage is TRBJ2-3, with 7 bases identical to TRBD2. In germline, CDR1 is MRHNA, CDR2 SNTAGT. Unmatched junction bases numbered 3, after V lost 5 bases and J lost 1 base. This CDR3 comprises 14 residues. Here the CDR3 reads CASSTTSGTDTQYF. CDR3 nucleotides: TGTGCCAGCAGTACCACTAGCGGCACAGATACGCAGTATTTT.

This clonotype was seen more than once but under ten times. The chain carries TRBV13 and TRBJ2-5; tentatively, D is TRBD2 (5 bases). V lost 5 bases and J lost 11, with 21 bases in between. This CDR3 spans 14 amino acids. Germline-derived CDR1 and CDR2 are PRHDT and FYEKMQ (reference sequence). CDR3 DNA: TGTGCCAGCAGCATCACTAGTGGGCCGAGTGAGCAGTACTTC. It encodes CASSITSGPSEQYF.

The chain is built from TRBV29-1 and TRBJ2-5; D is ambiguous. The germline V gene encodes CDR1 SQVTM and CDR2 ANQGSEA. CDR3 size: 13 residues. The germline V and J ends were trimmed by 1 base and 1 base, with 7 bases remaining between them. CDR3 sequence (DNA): TGCAGCGTTGAAGGTATAGCCCAAGAGACCCAGTACTTC. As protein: CSVEGIAQETQYF.

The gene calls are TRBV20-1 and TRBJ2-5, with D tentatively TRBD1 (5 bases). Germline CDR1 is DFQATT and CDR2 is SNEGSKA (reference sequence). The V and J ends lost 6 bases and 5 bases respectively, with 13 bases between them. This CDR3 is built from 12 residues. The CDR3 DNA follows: TGCAGTGCCCCCCAGGGTGGTGAGACCCAGTACTTC. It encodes CSAPQGGETQYF.